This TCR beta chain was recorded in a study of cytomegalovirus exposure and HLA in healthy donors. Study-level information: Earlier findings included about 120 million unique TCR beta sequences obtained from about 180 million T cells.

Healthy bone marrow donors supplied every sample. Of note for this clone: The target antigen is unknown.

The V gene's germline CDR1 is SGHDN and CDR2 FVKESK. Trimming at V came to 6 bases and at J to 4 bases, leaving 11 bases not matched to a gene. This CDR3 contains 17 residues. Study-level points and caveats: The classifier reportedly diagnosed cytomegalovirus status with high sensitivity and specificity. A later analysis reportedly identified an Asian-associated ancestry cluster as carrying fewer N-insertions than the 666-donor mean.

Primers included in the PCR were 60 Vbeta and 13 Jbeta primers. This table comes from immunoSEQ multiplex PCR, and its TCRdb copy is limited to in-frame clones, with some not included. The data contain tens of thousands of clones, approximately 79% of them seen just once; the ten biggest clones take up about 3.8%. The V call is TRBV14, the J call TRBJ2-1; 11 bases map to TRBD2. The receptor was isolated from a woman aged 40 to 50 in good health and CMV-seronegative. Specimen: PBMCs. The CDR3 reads CASRGAASGGSYNEQFF. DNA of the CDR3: TGTGCCAGCAGGGGAGCGGCTAGCGGGGGGTCTTACAATGAGCAGTTCTTC. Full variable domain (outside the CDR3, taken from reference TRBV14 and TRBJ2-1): EAGVTQFPSHSVIEKGQTVTLRCDPISGHDNLYWYRRVMGKEIKFLLHFVKESKQDESGMPNNRFLAERTGGTYSTLKVQPAELEDSGVYFCASRGAASGGSYNEQFFGPGTRLTVL.